Here is one TCR beta chain with its context. The data are from a study of blood T cell repertoires in COVID-19. Study information: Nucleic acid was either cDNA or gDNA, and it came from T cells, B-cell-depleted T cells, or PBMCs.

TCRdb's copy holds only in-frame clones and misses some; the assay was immunoSEQ multiplex PCR. The table shows 350,000 to 400,000 clones, with roughly nine tenths occurring only once. With V trimmed by 6 bases and J by 4 bases, 8 bases remained unmatched. Germline values: CDR1 MNHEY, CDR2 SMNVEV (reference sequence). The CDR3 runs 14 residues. V usage is TRBV27 and J usage is TRBJ2-7, with 8 bases lining up with TRBD1. The receptor was isolated from a woman aged 30 to 39 who had recovered from COVID-19. The material sequenced was PBMCs or T cells enriched from blood (not recorded which). The CDR3: CASRKGQAFYEQYF. CDR3 nucleotide sequence: TGTGCCAGCAGGAAGGGACAGGCCTTTTACGAGCAGTACTTC.